The present entry profiles one T cell receptor beta chain with its context. This sample was included in a study of blood T cell repertoires in COVID-19. Whole-study context: COVID-19 samples, acute and convalescent, were from the United States, Italy and Spain.

Methods used by the authors: Reference gene primers were amplified, and this amplification served to estimate nucleated cell counts. Clones were read by immunoSEQ multiplex PCR, and TCRdb kept only the in-frame ones, dropping some. The V and J calls and the clone size are those of that table, but D and trimming were determined from the DNA. The data contain roughly 150,000 clones, roughly 86% of them singletons. V was pared by 2 bases and J by 0 bases, with 7 bases of the junction left unmatched. Germline V gene sequence: CDR1 LGHNA, CDR2 YNFKEQ. There are 18 residues in the CDR3. The chain employs TRBV4-2 and TRBJ2-3; 11 bases are a match to TRBD2. The source is an elderly woman with COVID-19, enrolled during active disease. Input material: peripheral blood. The DNA of the CDR3 is TGTGCCAGCAGCCAAAGGGCTGGGACTAGCGGAAGCACAGATACGCAGTATTTT. Translating gives CASSQRAGTSGSTDTQYF.